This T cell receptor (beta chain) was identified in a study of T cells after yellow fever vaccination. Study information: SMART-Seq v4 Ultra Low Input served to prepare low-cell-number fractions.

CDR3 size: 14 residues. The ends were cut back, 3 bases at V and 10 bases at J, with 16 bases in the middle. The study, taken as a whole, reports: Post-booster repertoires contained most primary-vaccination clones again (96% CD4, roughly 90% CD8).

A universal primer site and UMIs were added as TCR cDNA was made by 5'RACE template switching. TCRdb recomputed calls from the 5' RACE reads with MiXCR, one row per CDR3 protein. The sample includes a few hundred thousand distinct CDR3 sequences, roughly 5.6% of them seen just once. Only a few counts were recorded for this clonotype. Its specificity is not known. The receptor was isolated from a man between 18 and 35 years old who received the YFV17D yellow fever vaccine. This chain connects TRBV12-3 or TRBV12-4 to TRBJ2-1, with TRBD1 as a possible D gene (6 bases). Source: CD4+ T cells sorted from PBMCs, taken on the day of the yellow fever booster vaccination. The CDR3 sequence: CASSFGRGASEQFF. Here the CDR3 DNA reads TGTGCCAGCAGTTTCGGCAGGGGCGCGTCGGAGCAGTTCTTC.